Shown below are 9 T cell receptor beta chains from a single sample sequenced in a study of early T cells in non-severe SARS-CoV-2 infection. TCRdb recomputed calls from the 5' RACE reads with MiXCR, one row per CDR3 protein. Here the sample spans about 56,000 distinct CDR3 sequences, roughly a tenth being singletons. Material for sequencing was whole blood. The source is an adult who was a healthcare worker with PCR-confirmed SARS-CoV-2 infection or an uninfected control (not recorded which).

This clonotype was seen at least ten times. The rearrangement joins TRBV7-9 to TRBJ1-1; 7 bases agree with TRBD1. Germline V gene sequence: CDR1 SEHNR, CDR2 FQNEAQ (reference sequence). V trimming: 10 bases; J trimming: 1 base; junction bases outside the gene matches: 3. The CDR3 is made up of 12 amino acids. The CDR3 sequence is CAIRQGNTEAFF. DNA for the CDR3: TGTGCCATAAGACAGGGGAACACTGAAGCTTTCTTT.

The table lists this clonotype with many counts. CDR3 sequence: CASSVRPGDEQYF. CDR3 coding DNA: TGTGCCAGCAGCGTACGACCTGGAGACGAGCAGTACTTC. The J gene is TRBJ2-7, the V gene TRBV9; D uncertain. V lost 1 base and J lost 5, with 10 bases in between. Germline CDR1 reads SGDLS; CDR2 reads YYNGEE. The CDR3 is 13 residues long.

This clonotype was observed a few times. The rearrangement links TRBV5-6 to TRBJ2-3; D is unresolved. The CDR3 runs to 12 residues. CDR1 is SGHDT, CDR2 YYEEEE, per germline. V was shortened by 3 bases and J by 2 bases, with 4 bases between the two germline ends. DNA for the CDR3: TGTGCCAGCAGCTGGGCCACAGATACGCAGTATTTT. This gives the protein CASSWATDTQYF. Looking up the rest from reference TRBV5-6 and TRBJ2-3 gives the full variable domain: DAGVTQSPTHLIKTRGQQVTLRCSPKSGHDTVSWYQQALGQGPQFIFQYYEEEERQRGNFPDRFSGHQFPNYSSELNVNALLLGDSALYLCASSWATDTQYFGPGTRLTVL.

This clonotype was found many times. This rearrangement joins TRBV5-1 to TRBJ2-3, with 12 bases aligning to TRBD2. The J segment lost 3 bases and the V segment lost 2 bases, leaving 16 bases of the junction unmatched. The CDR3 has 20 residues. From germline, CDR1 is SGHRS and CDR2 YFSETQ. The CDR3 region has the DNA TGCGCCAGCAGCTTTCGTACCGGCGTGACTAGCGGGAGAATTACAGATACGCAGTATTTT. Translated, it gives CASSFRTGVTSGRITDTQYF.

In this sample, this clonotype turned up a few times. V usage is TRBV29-1 and J usage is TRBJ1-1; D possibly corresponds to TRBD1 (6 bases). Trimming pared 1 base from V and 6 bases from J, leaving 9 bases between. This CDR3 has 12 residues. Per the germline V gene, CDR1 is SQVTM and CDR2 is ANQGSEA. CDR3 DNA sequence: TGCAGCGTTGAAGGGGGGGCGCCTGAAGCTTTCTTT. Translation: CSVEGGAPEAFF.

The genes are TRBV2 and TRBJ1-5; TRBD1 might be the D (5 bases). This CDR3 spans 14 amino acids. Trimming left V 9 bases short and J 2 bases short, with 14 bases between. Germline CDR1 reads SNHLY; CDR2 reads FYNNEI. The CDR3 here is CASGHRDGNQPQHF. The CDR3 DNA sequence: TGTGCCAGTGGGCATAGGGACGGCAATCAGCCCCAGCATTTT. Using reference TRBV2 and TRBJ1-5 for the parts outside the CDR3, the full variable domain is EPEVTQTPSHQVTQMGQEVILRCVPISNHLYFYWYRQILGQKVEFLVSFYNNEISEKSEIFDDQFSVERPDGSNFTLKIRSTKLEDSAMYFCASGHRDGNQPQHFGDGTRLSIL.

The V and J genes are TRBV4-1 and TRBJ2-5; D gene ambiguous. The CDR3 is 15 residues long. Germline V gene lookup returns CDR1 MGHRA and CDR2 YSYEKL. V was cut by 1 base and J by 4 bases, with 13 bases left in between. The CDR3 spells CASSQGINDRETQYF. CDR3 nucleotides: TGCGCCAGCAGCCAAGGCATCAACGATCGAGAGACCCAGTACTTC.

V gene TRBV18 combines with J gene TRBJ2-7; TRBD1 matches 9 bases. V gave up 8 bases and J gave up 3 bases; unmatched junction bases: 11. CDR1 KGHSH and CDR2 LQKENI come from the germline V gene. CDR3 length: 15 amino acids. The DNA for the CDR3 is TGTGCCAGCAGTGATCGGGACAGGGACGTCTACGAGCAGTACTTC. Translated: CASSDRDRDVYEQYF.

The chain links TRBV25-1 to TRBJ2-7, with 7 bases aligning to TRBD2. The ends lost 6 bases at V and 0 bases at J; junction bases unmatched: 5. Per the germline V gene, CDR1 is MGHDK and CDR2 is SYGVNS. The CDR3 extends over 14 amino acids. CDR3 bases: TGTGCCAGCAGGTCAAGCGGGAACTCCTACGAGCAGTACTTC. Its translation: CASRSSGNSYEQYF.